This TCR beta chain was recorded in a study of T cell responses to AZD1222 COVID-19 vaccine (dated by TCRdb to the early 2020s). For the wider study: AZD1222 recipients with second doses at about 4 weeks or about 12 weeks were pooled, because spike-specific TCR depth and breadth did not differ between schedules. Enrollment into the trials was organized by age into subgroups of 18-55, 56-69 and 70-plus years, and those subgroups contained 148, 28 and 57 TCR-sequenced participants, respectively. A total of around 240 trial participants underwent TCR sequencing, of whom nearly 210 received two doses of AZD1222 and some 25 received two doses of the MenACWY control vaccine.

Comment on this clone: What antigen it recognizes has not been identified. Base quality data are lacking; no much larger clone is found one base away.

What this sample's time point label stands for: baseline before first vaccination. Vaccinee samples came from UK trials COV001 and COV002, including a single-blind randomized controlled phase 2/3 trial of AZD1222 (ChAdOx1 nCoV-19) in healthy adults. Trial participant PBMC samples were collected at day 0 and day 28 after the second dose for TCRbeta chain sequencing. The research as a whole found: Reportedly, close to half of the unique spike-specific TCRs recognized epitopes lying outside the regions that are mutated in the B.1.351 and B.1.1.7 variants. The vaccine-associated CD4 TCRs covered the entire spike protein, and the dominant responses fell in regions 160-218 and 743-854. Conclusions about previously exposed vaccinees were limited because only a handful of AZD1222 recipients were SARS-CoV-2 seropositive at baseline. In the small 56-69-year group, the increase in depth fell short of significance, most likely because of low power. A significant rise in spike-specific TCR breadth and depth was observed after two AZD1222 doses relative to day 0 and relative to MenACWY recipients. Participants were mostly white British, with more females than males. The authors suggested clonal diversity may have been underestimated. Because no samples from the day 14 peak response were available, repertoires could be characterized only after the peak T cell response.

The CDR3 regions of human TCRbeta chains were analyzed by immunosequencing. The original pipeline was this. Repertoire TCRs were checked for matches against a reference library of SARS-CoV-2-specific TCRs that had been generated using the MIRA antigen-specificity platform. Breadth was defined as the fraction of unique TCRs that were SARS-CoV-2-associated, and depth was defined as the fraction of total T cells that were SARS-CoV-2-associated. Using the MIRA data, every spike-specific TCR was mapped to the spike region that the TCR reacted to and assigned to either a CD4 or a CD8 class. Log10-transformed breadth and depth values were compared by one-way ANOVA with Sidak's multiple comparisons tests. TCRdb mirrors the immuneACCESS table, restricted to in-frame sequences. Some clones are absent from its copies; in checked studies, under half trace to an unresolved V gene, and the reason for the others is unknown. The V and J calls and the clone size are those of that table, but D and trimming were determined from the DNA. The sample records tens of thousands of clones, around 84% of which are singletons. The leading ten clones occupy 20% to 30% of the sample.

From its cysteine to its phenylalanine, the CDR3 spans 15 amino acids. Only the CDR3 DNA stays, 45 bases, in frame from base 1. As encoded in the germline V gene, CDR1 is MNHEY while CDR2 is SVGEGT. The V end gives up 0 bases and the J end 9 bases, leaving 8 bases in the junction not matched to a gene. This specimen was peripheral blood, taken on day 0 of AZD1222 vaccination. The sequence was collected from an adult in good health. This chain is built from TRBV6-2 or TRBV6-3 and TRBJ2-7, and TRBD2 aligns with 10 junction nucleotides. The nucleotide sequence reads as follows: TGTGCCAGCAGTTACTCGAGTACTAGCGGGAAAGGGCAGTACTTC. The encoded protein is CASSYSSTSGKGQYF.